A selection of T cell receptor beta chains follows, all from one sample in a study of T cell changes during pregnancy in multiple sclerosis. TCRdb's copy holds only in-frame clones and misses some; the assay was immunoSEQ multiplex PCR. The sample lists under 65,000 clones; nearly 95% were seen once. The specimen comprised CD4+ T cells from peripheral blood mononuclear cells, sampled in the third trimester of pregnancy. The receptors come from a female donor with multiple sclerosis, enrolled in a pregnancy study. CDR3s include the opening cysteine and the closing phenylalanine or tryptophan. A D gene is named only where the DNA matches it firmly. Only some rows state a clone size, as once, few, many or a class for expanded clones.

>-|-|TRBJ2-6|TRBV1
TGCACCAGCAGCCAAGACCCGACAGGGTCATTGGGGGCCAACGTCCTGACTTTC
CTSSQDPTGSLGANVLTF
>-|-|TRBJ2-3|TRBV11-2
TGTGCCAGCAGCTTAGAAAGAGGGAGAGGTAGCGCAGATACGCAGTATTTT
CASSLERGRGSADTQYF
>TRBD1|-|TRBJ1-1|TRBV27
TGTGCCAGCACGGGACAGGCGGGTGCTTTCTTT
CASTGQAGAFF
>TRBD2|-|TRBJ2-1|TRBV4-1
TGCGCCAGCAGCCAAGATTGGGGAGGGACTAGCGGGTGGGAGCAGTTCTTC
CASSQDWGGTSGWEQFF
>TRBD1|-|TRBJ2-7|TRBV29-1
TGCAGCGTTGAAGCGCGACAGGGGCGAGGCGAGCAGTACTTC
CSVEARQGRGEQYF
>TRBD1|-|TRBJ1-2|TRBV30
TGTGCCCACTCCGGGGGCGCCGGGACAGGATTGTTTAACTATGGCTACACCTTC
CAHSGGAGTGLFNYGYTF
>-|-|TRBJ2-5|TRBV5-6
TGTGCCAGCAGCTTGCTCCTGCCAGGGCGGGGAGAGACCCAGTACTTC
CASSLLLPGRGETQYF
>-|-|TRBJ1-3|TRBV5-8
TGTGCCAGCAAAGGGGTGTGGGGCGCATCTGGAAACACCATATATTTT
CASKGVWGASGNTIYF
>TRBD1|-|TRBJ1-1|TRBV2
TGTGCCAGCAGTGCCAGGACAGGGATAAACTCGGATAGCACTGAAGCTTTCTTT
CASSARTGINSDSTEAFF
>-|-|TRBJ2-7|TRBV11-2
TGTGCCAGCAGCCCCGGGCCACAGTTCCGGGGGTCCTACGAGCAGTACTTC
CASSPGPQFRGSYEQYF
>-|-|TRBJ2-3|TRBV4-2
TGTGCCAGCAGCCAAGGGGGCGGGGTCGACGCAGATACGCAGTATTTT
CASSQGGGVDADTQYF
>-|-|TRBJ2-6|TRBV5-4
TGTGCCAGCAACGACGGGGACTCTGGGGCCAACGTCCTGACTTTC
CASNDGDSGANVLTF
>-|-|TRBJ1-1|TRBV30
TGTGCCTGGAGTCAACGAGTGGCTAGGACTGAAGCTTTCTTT
CAWSQRVARTEAFF
>-|-|TRBJ1-3|TRBV6-5
TGTGCCAGCAGTTACTCTGGGGGCTCCGGGGGAAACACCATATATTTT
CASSYSGGSGGNTIYF
>TRBD1|-|TRBJ1-2|TRBV4-1
TGCGCCAGCAGCCAACCGGGACAGGGGATTAACTATGGCTACACCTTC
CASSQPGQGINYGYTF
>TRBD1|-|TRBJ1-1|TRBV7-9
TGTGCCAGCAGCTTCGACAGGGCTGGGCCTGAAGCTTTCTTT
CASSFDRAGPEAFF
>-|-|TRBJ2-3|TRBV25-1
TGTGCCAGCAGCGACACCCCCTTGGCGGAGGCGACCACAGATACGCAGTATTTT
CASSDTPLAEATTDTQYF
>TRBD1|-|TRBJ1-1|TRBV9
TGTGCCAGCAGTCAGGACAGGGTCACTGAAGCTTTCTTT
CASSQDRVTEAFF
>TRBD2|-|TRBJ2-1|TRBV6-5
TGTGCAGCGAAGGGCGGGGGGACTTTCAATGAGCAGTTCTTC
CAAKGGGTFNEQFF
>-|-|TRBJ1-2|TRBV19
TGTGCCAGTAGGGGAGAGAGCTATGGCTACACCTTC
CASRGESYGYTF
>-|-|TRBJ2-5|TRBV19
TGTGCCAGTAGTATAGGGCAGGGGCGGTGGGAGACCCAGTACTTC
CASSIGQGRWETQYF
>-|-|TRBJ2-2|TRBV19
TGTGCCAGTAGTATAGTTGTACAGGACCCCGGGGAGCTGTTTTTT
CASSIVVQDPGELFF
>-|-|TRBJ1-1|TRBV16
TGTGCCAGCAGCCAATCGGTCGGGACACCCACCGCGGCTTTCTTT
CASSQSVGTPTAAFF
>-|-|TRBJ2-7|TRBV5-5
TGTGCCAGCAGCTTGGGAGGGTTCGGCGAGCAGTACTTC
CASSLGGFGEQYF
>-|-|TRBJ1-2|TRBV29-1
TGCAGCGTTCGTCTACAGGGCAACTATGGCTACACCTTC
CSVRLQGNYGYTF
>-|once|TRBJ2-1|TRBV7-3
TGTGCCAGCAGCTTAACCGGGGGAAGGGTTGGCAATGAGCAGTTCTTC
CASSLTGGRVGNEQFF
>-|-|TRBJ1-3|TRBV7-9
TGTGCCAGCAGCCTCACCCTTTCAGGGATCTCTGGAAACACCATATATTTT
CASSLTLSGISGNTIYF
>-|-|TRBJ1-6|TRBV6-1
TGTGCCAGCAGTGAGCCTACCGGTGGCTCCTATAATTCACCCCTCCACTTT
CASSEPTGGSYNSPLHF
>TRBD1|-|TRBJ2-7|TRBV6-1
TGTGCCAGCTTCGATCCGACAGGGCATTCCTACGAGCAGTACTTC
CASFDPTGHSYEQYF
>-|-|TRBJ1-1|TRBV29-1
TGCAGCGTTGACCATTACTTGAACACTGAAGCTTTCTTT
CSVDHYLNTEAFF